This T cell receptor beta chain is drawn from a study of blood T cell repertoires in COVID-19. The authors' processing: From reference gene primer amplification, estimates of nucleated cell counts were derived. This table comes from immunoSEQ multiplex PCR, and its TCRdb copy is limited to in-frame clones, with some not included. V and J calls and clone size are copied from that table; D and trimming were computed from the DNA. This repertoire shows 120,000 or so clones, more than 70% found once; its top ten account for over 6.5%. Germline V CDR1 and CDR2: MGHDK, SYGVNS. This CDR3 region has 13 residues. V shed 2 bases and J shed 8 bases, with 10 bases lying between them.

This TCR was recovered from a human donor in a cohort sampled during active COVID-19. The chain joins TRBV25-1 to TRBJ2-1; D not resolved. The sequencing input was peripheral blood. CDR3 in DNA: TGTGCCAGCAGTGAAGTTCCCTATTATGAGCAGTTCTTC. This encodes CASSEVPYYEQFF.